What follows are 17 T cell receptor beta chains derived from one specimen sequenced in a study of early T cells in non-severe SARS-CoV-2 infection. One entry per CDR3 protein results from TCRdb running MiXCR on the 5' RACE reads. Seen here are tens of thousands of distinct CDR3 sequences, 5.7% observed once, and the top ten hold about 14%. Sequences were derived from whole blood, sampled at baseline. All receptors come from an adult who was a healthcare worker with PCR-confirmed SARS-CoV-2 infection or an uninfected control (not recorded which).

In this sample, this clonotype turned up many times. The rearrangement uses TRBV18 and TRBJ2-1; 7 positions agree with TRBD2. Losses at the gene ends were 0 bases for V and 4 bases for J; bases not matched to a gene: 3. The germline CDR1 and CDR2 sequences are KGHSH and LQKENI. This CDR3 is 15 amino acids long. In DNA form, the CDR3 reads TGTGCCAGCTCACCACCGACGGGGGGATACAATGAGCAGTTCTTC. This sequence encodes CASSPPTGGYNEQFF.

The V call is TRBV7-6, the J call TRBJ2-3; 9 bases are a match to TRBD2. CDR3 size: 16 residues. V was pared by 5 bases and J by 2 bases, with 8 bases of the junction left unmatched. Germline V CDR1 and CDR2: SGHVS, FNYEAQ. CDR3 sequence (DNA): TGTGCCAGCAGCCATATGGCGGGGGGGCCCACAGATACGCAGTATTTT. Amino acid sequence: CASSHMAGGPTDTQYF.

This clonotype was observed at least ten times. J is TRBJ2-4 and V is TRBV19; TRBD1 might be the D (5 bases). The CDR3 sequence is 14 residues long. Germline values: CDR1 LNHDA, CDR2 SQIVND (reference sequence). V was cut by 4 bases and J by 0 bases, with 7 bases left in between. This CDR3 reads CASSKQVAKNIQYF. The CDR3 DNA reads TGTGCCAGTAGTAAACAGGTAGCCAAAAACATTCAGTACTTC.

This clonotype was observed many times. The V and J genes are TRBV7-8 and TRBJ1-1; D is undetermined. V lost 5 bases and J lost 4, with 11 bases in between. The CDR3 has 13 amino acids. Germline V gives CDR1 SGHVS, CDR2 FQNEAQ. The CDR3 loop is CASSQGRVTEAFF. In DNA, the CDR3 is TGTGCCAGCAGCCAAGGACGGGTCACTGAAGCTTTCTTT.

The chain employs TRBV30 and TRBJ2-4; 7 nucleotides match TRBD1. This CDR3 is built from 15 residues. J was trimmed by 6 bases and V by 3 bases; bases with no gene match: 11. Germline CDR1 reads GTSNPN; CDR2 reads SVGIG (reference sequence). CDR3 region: CAWSPLGQALNIQYF. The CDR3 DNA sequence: TGTGCCTGGAGCCCCCTCGGACAGGCCCTAAACATTCAGTACTTC.

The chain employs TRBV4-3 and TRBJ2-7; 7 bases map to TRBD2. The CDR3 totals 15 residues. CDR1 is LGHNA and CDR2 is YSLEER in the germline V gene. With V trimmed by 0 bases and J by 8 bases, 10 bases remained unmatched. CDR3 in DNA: TGCGCCAGCAGCCAAGATAGGCTAGCGGCGATCCAGCAGTACTTC. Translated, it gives CASSQDRLAAIQQYF.

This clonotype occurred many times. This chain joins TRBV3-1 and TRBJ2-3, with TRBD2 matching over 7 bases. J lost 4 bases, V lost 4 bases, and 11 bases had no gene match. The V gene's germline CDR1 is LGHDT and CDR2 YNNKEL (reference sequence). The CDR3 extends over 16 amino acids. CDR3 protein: CASSPRWGAGSDTQYF. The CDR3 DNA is TGTGCCAGCAGCCCTCGCTGGGGAGCGGGGTCAGATACGCAGTATTTT.

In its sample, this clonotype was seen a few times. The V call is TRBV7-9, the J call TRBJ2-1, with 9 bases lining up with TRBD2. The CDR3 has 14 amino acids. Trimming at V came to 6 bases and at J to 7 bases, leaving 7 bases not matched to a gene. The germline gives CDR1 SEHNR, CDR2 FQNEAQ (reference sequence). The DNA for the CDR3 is TGTGCCAGCAGTACGAGCGGGGGGCCTAATGAGCAGTTCTTC. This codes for CASSTSGGPNEQFF.

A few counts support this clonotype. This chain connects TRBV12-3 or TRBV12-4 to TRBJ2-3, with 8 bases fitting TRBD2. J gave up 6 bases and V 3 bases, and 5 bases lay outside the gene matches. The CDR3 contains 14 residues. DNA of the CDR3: TGTGCCAGCAGTTTGTTCTCTAGCGGGGATACGCAGTATTTT. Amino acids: CASSLFSSGDTQYF.

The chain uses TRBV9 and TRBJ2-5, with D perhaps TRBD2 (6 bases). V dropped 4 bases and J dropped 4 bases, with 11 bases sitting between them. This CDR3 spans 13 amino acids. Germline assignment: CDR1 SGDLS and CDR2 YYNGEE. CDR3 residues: CASSPTRGETQYF. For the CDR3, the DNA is TGTGCCAGCAGCCCCACGCGGGGAGAGACCCAGTACTTC.

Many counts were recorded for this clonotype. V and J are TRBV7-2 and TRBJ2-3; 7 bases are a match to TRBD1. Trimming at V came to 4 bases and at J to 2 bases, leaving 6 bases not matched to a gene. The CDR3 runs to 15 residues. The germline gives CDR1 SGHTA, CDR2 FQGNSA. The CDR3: CASSSGGQLTDTQYF. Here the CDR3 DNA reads TGTGCCAGCAGCTCAGGGGGACAGCTCACAGATACGCAGTATTTT. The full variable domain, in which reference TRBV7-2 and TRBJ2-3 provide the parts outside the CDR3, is GAGVSQSPSNKVTEKGKDVELRCDPISGHTALYWYRQSLGQGLEFLIYFQGNSAPDKSGLPSDRFSAERTGGSVSTLTIQRTQQEDSAVYLCASSSGGQLTDTQYFGPGTRLTVL.

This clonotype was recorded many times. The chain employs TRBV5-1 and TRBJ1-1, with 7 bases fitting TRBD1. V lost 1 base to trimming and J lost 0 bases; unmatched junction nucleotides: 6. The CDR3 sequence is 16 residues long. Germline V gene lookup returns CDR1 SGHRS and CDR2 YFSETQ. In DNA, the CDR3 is TGCGCCAGCAGCTTGCTTGCAGGGGGGATGAACACTGAAGCTTTCTTT. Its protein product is CASSLLAGGMNTEAFF.

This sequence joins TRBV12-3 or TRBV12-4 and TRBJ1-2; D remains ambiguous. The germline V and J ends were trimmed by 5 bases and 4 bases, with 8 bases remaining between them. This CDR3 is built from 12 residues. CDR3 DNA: TGTGCCAGCAGTAAAACGGTCTATGGCTACACCTTC. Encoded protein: CASSKTVYGYTF.

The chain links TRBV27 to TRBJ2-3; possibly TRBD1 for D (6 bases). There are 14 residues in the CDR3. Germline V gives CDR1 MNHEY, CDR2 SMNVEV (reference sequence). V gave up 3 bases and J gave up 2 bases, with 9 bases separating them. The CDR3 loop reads CASSFSGVTDTQYF. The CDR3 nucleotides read TGTGCCAGCAGTTTTTCAGGGGTCACAGATACGCAGTATTTT.

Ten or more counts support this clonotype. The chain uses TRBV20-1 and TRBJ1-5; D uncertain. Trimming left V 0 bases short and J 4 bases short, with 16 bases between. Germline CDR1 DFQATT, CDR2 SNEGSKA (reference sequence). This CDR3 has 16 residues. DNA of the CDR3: TGCAGTGCTAGAGATCCGGGAGGCCGGGGAAATCAGCCCCAGCATTTT. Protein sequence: CSARDPGGRGNQPQHF.

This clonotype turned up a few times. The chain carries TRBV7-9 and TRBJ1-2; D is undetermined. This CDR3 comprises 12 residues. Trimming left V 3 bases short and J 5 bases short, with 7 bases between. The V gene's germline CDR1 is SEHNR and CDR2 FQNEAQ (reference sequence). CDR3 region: CASSFRSYGYTF. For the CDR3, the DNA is TGTGCCAGCAGCTTTCGCAGTTATGGCTACACCTTC. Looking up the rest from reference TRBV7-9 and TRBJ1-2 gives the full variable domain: DTGVSQNPRHKITKRGQNVTFRCDPISEHNRLYWYRQTLGQGPEFLTYFQNEAQLEKSRLLSDRFSAERPKGSFSTLEIQRTEQGDSAMYLCASSFRSYGYTFGSGTRLTVV.

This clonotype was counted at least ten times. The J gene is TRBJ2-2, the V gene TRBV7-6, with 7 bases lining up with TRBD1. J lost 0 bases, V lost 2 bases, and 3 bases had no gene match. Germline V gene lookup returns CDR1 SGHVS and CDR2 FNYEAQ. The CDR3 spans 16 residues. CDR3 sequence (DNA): TGTGCCAGCAGCTTAATGACAGGGACGAACACCGGGGAGCTGTTTTTT. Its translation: CASSLMTGTNTGELFF.